The 25 T cell receptor beta chains below all came from one sample that was sequenced in a study of tumor-infiltrating lymphocytes in primary liver carcinoma. Reverse transcription of approximately 500 ng total RNA with a constant-region primer produced TCR beta cDNA. TCR beta libraries came from three nested multiplex PCR rounds using slightly modified ARM-PCR. Both of the initial two PCR rounds ran for approximately 10 cycles and employed TRBV1-TRBV30 forward primers alongside a C-beta reverse primer. Each CDR3 protein is one row after TCRdb ran MiXCR on the multiplex PCR reads. The profile covers tens of thousands of distinct CDR3 sequences, with 71% appearing a single time and roughly 13% taken by the ten largest. Each 20-30 mg portion of unsorted bulk tissue served as the source for co-extraction of RNA and DNA. Sequences were obtained from liver tumor tissue from sampling region 4. The subset: tumor region T4, right-lateral pole. The receptor set was obtained from an older woman with primary liver carcinoma and hepatitis B virus infection.

A note on this clonotype: No conserved phenylalanine or tryptophan is present at the end of the CDR3, so a read error is the likely explanation. This rearrangement joins TRBV28 to TRBJ2-1; perhaps TRBD2 as D (6 bases). CDR3 length: 15 residues. V was clipped by 5 bases and J by 4 bases, with 15 bases between them. Germline lookup yields CDR1 MDHEN and CDR2 SYDVKM. Written as DNA, the CDR3 is TGTGCCAGCAGTCTGACCGGGAGAGGGTACAATGAGCAGTTCTTA. It codes for CASSLTGRGYNEQFL.

About this clonotype itself: One junction end does not reproduce the germline sequence, and a read error may be involved. The chain uses TRBV5-1 and TRBJ1-2; 7 bases align to TRBD1. CDR3 length: 13 residues. CDR1 is SGHRS and CDR2 is YFSETQ in the germline V gene. The CDR3 DNA reads TGTGCCAGCAGGACAACAGGGGACTATGGCTACACCTTC. It is translated as CASRTTGDYGYTF.

On this clonotype itself: This clone may be a read error of a much larger clone one base away. The chain recombines TRBV7-9 with TRBJ1-6, with D possibly matching TRBD1 (6 bases). V lost 2 bases and J lost 10, with 12 bases in between. Germline V CDR1 and CDR2: SEHNR, FQNEAQ (reference sequence). CDR3 length: 14 residues. As DNA, the CDR3 is TGTGCCAGCAGCTTAAACGAAGGGGGATCACCCCTCCACTTT. It yields the protein CASSLNEGGSPLHF. Drawing the rest from reference TRBV7-9 and TRBJ1-6, the complete variable domain is DTGVSQNPRHKITKRGQNVTFRCDPISEHNRLYWYRQTLGQGPEFLTYFQNEAQLEKSRLLSDRFSAERPKGSFSTLEIQRTEQGDSAMYLCASSLNEGGSPLHFGNGTRLTVT.

Worth noting for this clonotype: At one end the junction does not follow the germline gene, possibly because of a read error. The chain couples TRBV11-1 to TRBJ1-1; 8 bases align to TRBD1. This CDR3 region has 18 residues. Germline V lookup: CDR1 SGHAT, CDR2 FQDESV (reference sequence). The CDR3 bases are TGTACCAGCAGCCCCAGGGGGCTTATATCGGGAACGGACACTGAAGCTTTCTTT. This codes for CTSSPRGLISGTDTEAFF.

Worth noting for this clonotype: Possible read error: a much larger clone is one base away. The CDR3 DNA is TGCAGCGTTGATGGACATCGAACCCACGAAGAGCGGTTCTTC. Encoded protein: CSVDGHRTHEERFF. The chain couples TRBV29-1 to TRBJ2-1, with D tentatively TRBD1 (5 bases). This CDR3 spans 14 amino acids. The V gene's germline CDR1 is SQVTM and CDR2 ANQGSEA.

For this clonotype: A read error may be the cause here, since a much bigger clone is one base away. The chain links TRBV7-8 to TRBJ1-4; no clear D gene. V was clipped by 5 bases and J by 8 bases, with 18 bases between them. The V gene's germline CDR1 is SGHVS and CDR2 FQNEAQ. The CDR3 contains 15 residues. The CDR3 sequence: CASSPNSGPSEKLFF. Here the CDR3 DNA reads TGTGCCAGCAGCCCAAACAGTGGTCCAAGCGAAAAACTGTTTTTT.

As regards this clonotype: An end of the junction differs from the germline gene, which may be a read error. CDR3: CTSSAWADTQYF. CDR3 DNA sequence: TGTACCAGCAGCGCCTGGGCGGATACCCAGTATTTT. This chain uses TRBV11-2 with TRBJ2-3; D gene ambiguous. Germline CDR1 and CDR2: SGHAT and FQNNGV. The CDR3 runs 12 residues. The full variable domain, rest sourced from reference TRBV11-2 and TRBJ2-3, is EAGVAQSPRYKIIEKRQSVAFWCNPISGHATLYWYQQILGQGPKLLIQFQNNGVVDDSQLPKDRFSAERLKGVDSTLKIQPAKLEDSAVYLCTSSAWADTQYFGPGTRLTVL.

This clonotype was recorded many times. V and J are TRBV18 and TRBJ1-1; 7 bases agree with TRBD1. With V trimmed by 5 bases and J by 5 bases, 8 bases remained unmatched. Germline V gene data show CDR1 as KGHSH and CDR2 as LQKENI. The CDR3 sequence is 14 residues long. This chain's CDR3 is CASSEQGRGTEAFF. The DNA of the CDR3 is TGTGCCAGCTCAGAACAGGGGCGCGGGACTGAAGCTTTCTTT.

This clonotype was found once. This CDR3 is missing its conserved last phenylalanine or tryptophan, likely due to a read error. J is TRBJ2-5 and V is TRBV29-1; D may be TRBD1 or TRBD2 (5 bases each). The CDR3 totals 15 residues. CDR1 is SQVTM and CDR2 is ANQGSEA in the germline V gene. CDR3 region: CSIEGIIGFQETQYS. The CDR3 DNA sequence: TGCAGCATTGAGGGGATCATTGGCTTCCAAGAGACCCAGTACTCC.

The chain carries TRBV4-1 and TRBJ2-7; a possible D gene is TRBD2 (6 bases). Trimming removed 4 bases from V and 0 bases from J, with 22 bases in between. Per germline, CDR1 MGHRA and CDR2 YSYEKL. This CDR3 region has 18 residues. CDR3 residues: CASSRDLSGATVSYEQYF. For the CDR3, the DNA is TGCGCCAGCAGCCGAGACCTTAGCGGTGCCACAGTCTCCTACGAGCAGTACTTC.

Of note for this clonotype: Germline and junction disagree at one end, which may indicate a read error. The V and J genes are TRBV6-6 and TRBJ2-5; 10 bases agree with TRBD1. CDR1 is MNHNY and CDR2 is SVGAGI in the germline V gene (reference sequence). The CDR3 contains 15 residues. This chain's CDR3 is CASRYSRTGGETQYF. CDR3 sequence (DNA): TGTGCGAGCAGATACTCGCGGACAGGGGGAGAGACCCAGTACTTC.

This clonotype was observed many times. The V and J genes are TRBV12-3 or TRBV12-4 and TRBJ1-6; unclear D gene. The CDR3 extends over 13 amino acids. V lost 1 base to trimming and J lost 8 bases, with 6 bases between them. The CDR3 sequence is CASSLVQDSPLHF. CDR3 nucleotides: TGTGCCAGCAGTTTAGTACAAGATTCACCCCTCCACTTT.

On this clonotype: Germline and junction disagree at one end, which may indicate a read error. The chain carries TRBV5-4 and TRBJ1-1, with 9 bases lining up with TRBD1. The CDR3 covers 16 residues. CDR1 is SGHNT and CDR2 is YYREEE in the germline V gene (reference sequence). CDR3 DNA: TGTGCCAACAGCTTGGGGGGGACAGGGAGCAACACCGAAGCTTTCTTT. This codes for CANSLGGTGSNTEAFF.

This clonotype was recorded at least ten times. This chain connects TRBV6-5 to TRBJ1-2; a possible D gene is TRBD1 (6 bases). The germline V gene encodes CDR1 MNHEY and CDR2 SVGAGI. Trimming cost V 6 bases and J 3 bases, with 14 bases left between them. CDR3 size: 14 residues. CDR3 amino acids: CASRRAGTYYGYTF. CDR3 bases: TGTGCCAGCAGGCGGGCGGGGACATACTATGGCTACACCTTC.

On this clonotype: At one end, the junction sequence differs from germline, possibly due to a read error. The chain couples TRBV11-2 to TRBJ2-3; possibly TRBD1 or TRBD2 for D (6 bases each). Germline CDR1 and CDR2: SGHAT and FQNNGV. This CDR3 region has 17 residues. CDR3 nucleotides: TGTGCCAGCGGCTTAGGGGGGCTAACGTACACATCAGATACGCAGTATTTT. This encodes CASGLGGLTYTSDTQYF.

In this sample, this clonotype turned up many times. The V gene is TRBV6-5, the J gene TRBJ1-1, with D perhaps TRBD1 (6 bases). The V end lost 6 bases, the J end lost 4 bases, and 21 bases lay between the germline ends. Germline V gene sequence: CDR1 MNHEY, CDR2 SVGAGI. The length of the CDR3 is 16 residues. CDR3: CASRPRRGAQTTEAFF. In nucleotides, the CDR3 is TGTGCCAGCAGGCCCCGTCGGGGGGCGCAGACCACTGAAGCTTTCTTT.

With regard to this clonotype: The CDR3 end shows no conserved phenylalanine or tryptophan, and so a read error is likely. Because the CDR3's place on the DNA is in doubt, the DNA is left out and the CDR3 is given as listed by TCRdb. The chain joins TRBV11-3 to TRBJ1-2. Germline V gives CDR1 SGHNT, CDR2 YENEEA. The CDR3 spans 14 residues, counting both ends. CDR3 protein: CASSLATVFDDHTL.

This clonotype came up a few times. This may arise from a read error, as a much more abundant clone is one base away. The chain links TRBV5-6 to TRBJ2-7; 7 positions match TRBD2. V lost 4 bases and J lost 6; bases outside the gene matches: 7. CDR3 length equals 13 residues. CDR1 is SGHDT, CDR2 YYEEEE, per germline. The DNA for the CDR3 is TGTGCCAGCAGCAGGCTAGCGGCCTGCGAGCAGTACTTC. Its protein is CASSRLAACEQYF.

The chain carries TRBV29-1 and TRBJ2-3; a weak D match, TRBD2 (5 bases). Germline CDR1 and CDR2: SQVTM and ANQGSEA. This CDR3 is 12 amino acids long. V was shortened by 6 bases and J by 13 bases, with 20 bases between the two germline ends. For the CDR3, the DNA is TGCAGCGTCGAGGCGGATAGCGAACTAGAGTATTTT. Residues: CSVEADSELEYF.

A note on this clonotype: The CDR3 end shows no conserved phenylalanine or tryptophan, and so a read error is likely. This rearrangement joins TRBV12-3 or TRBV12-4 to TRBJ1-1; possible D gene TRBD1, 5 bases. V lost 6 bases and J 4 bases, leaving 18 bases between the germline ends. The CDR3 sequence is 15 residues long. This chain's CDR3 is CASRPDRGDITEAFL. CDR3 DNA: TGTGCCAGCAGACCTGACAGAGGCGACATCACTGAAGCTTTCCTT.

This clonotype was observed at least ten times. The rearrangement links TRBV5-1 to TRBJ2-2; no clear D. This CDR3 contains 12 residues. With 6 bases removed from V and 1 base from J, the gap between germline ends came to 4 bases. Germline V gene data show CDR1 as SGHRS and CDR2 as YFSETQ. The CDR3 loop is CASTGNTGELFF. The CDR3 DNA follows: TGCGCCAGCACCGGGAACACCGGGGAGCTGTTTTTT.

Worth noting for this clonotype: Germline is not matched at one junction end, which may reflect a read error. The chain is built from TRBV12-3 or TRBV12-4 and TRBJ1-1; 7 bases agree with TRBD1. The CDR3 totals 14 residues. The CDR3 is CASRHDRAGTGAFF. The CDR3 nucleotides are TGTGCCAGCAGACACGACAGGGCAGGGACTGGAGCTTTCTTT.

About this clonotype itself: The junction departs from the called germline gene at one end, perhaps through a read error. The chain combines TRBV6-5 with TRBJ2-1; perhaps TRBD2 as D (6 bases). CDR3 length: 16 amino acids. From germline, CDR1 is MNHEY and CDR2 SVGAGI. CDR3 sequence: CASSYRTTSSYNEQSF. The CDR3 DNA follows: TGTGCCAGCAGTTATCGGACTACCAGCTCCTACAATGAACAGTCCTTC.

With regard to this clonotype: The junction departs from germline at one end; a sequencing error may be responsible. The rearrangement joins TRBV6-5 to TRBJ1-2, with 9 bases identical to TRBD1. The CDR3 is 15 amino acids. Germline CDR1 MNHEY, CDR2 SVGAGI. CDR3 in amino acids: CPSSPTDRGNCGYTF. In nucleotides, the CDR3 is TGTCCCAGCAGCCCAACGGACAGGGGCAACTGTGGCTACACCTTC.

With regard to this clonotype: A much larger clone lies one base from this, so it may be a read error. The chain combines TRBV16 with TRBJ1-2, with D perhaps matching TRBD1 (6 bases). CDR3 length: 13 residues. Germline V gene sequence: CDR1 KGHSY, CDR2 FQNENV. The CDR3 here is CVSSQSQGGGYTF. CDR3 DNA sequence: TGTGTCAGCAGCCAATCACAGGGTGGTGGCTACACCTTC. Supplemented by reference TRBV16 and TRBJ1-2, the full variable domain reads GEEVAQTPKHLVRGEGQKAKLYCAPIKGHSYVFWYQQVLKNEFKFLISFQNENVFDETGMPKERFSAKCLPNSPCSLEIQATKLEDSAVYFCVSSQSQGGGYTFGSGTRLTVV.